This T cell receptor beta chain appears in the sequencing data of a study of STAT5B mutations in CD4+ large granular lymphocyte leukemia (dated 2022 in TCRdb). Background on the whole study: Among healthy controls, the CDR3 'QG' motif was associated with a particular HLA allele. The TCRbeta repertoires of CD4+ T-cell large granular lymphocyte leukemia patients were compared with the TCRbeta repertoires of healthy blood donors. Flow cytometry performed on FACSCanto II or FACSVerse showed that the purified fractions had more than 95% purity among lymphocytes.

Comment on this clone: What this receptor recognizes is not known. Nothing much larger sits one base from this clone, and base qualities are not available.

V gives up 5 bases and J gives up 7 bases, and the segment between their germline ends measures 26 bases. Per the germline V gene, MDHEN is the CDR1 and SYDVKM is the CDR2. The CDR3 holds 17 amino acids from the cysteine to the phenylalanine. Left in the record is the CDR3 DNA by itself, 51 bases read in frame from the first base. Results and caveats for the whole study, not just this receptor: TRBV06-family usage was enriched among the top patient clones (8/27) compared with healthy controls (2/35). Compared with healthy CD4+ repertoires, CD4-sorted patient repertoires appeared more clonal, and this difference remained even after the putative leukemic clones were removed. Data were not HLA-matched; higher clonality in CD4+ versus CD8+ T-LGLL could reflect the relatively small sample size. The main leukemic clonotypes were found to be private to each patient, although around 25% of the main leukemic clonotypes were detected at low frequency in the non-leukemic repertoires of other patients.

The immunoSEQ assay at survey resolution was used to sequence TCRbeta rearrangements from genomic DNA. Processing in the source paper ran as follows. In the TCR sequencing data, the lowest productive clonotype frequency that could be detected was 2.59 x 10-5. Only productive TCRbeta rearrangements, defined as complete and in-frame sequences, were included in the analyses. Sample clonality was computed as Simpson clonality in the immunoSEQ Analyzer version 3.0. Clones were binned by frequency as very rare, small, medium, large (1-20%) or hyperexpanded (>20%). OLGA 1.2.3 estimated generation probabilities, VDJtools produced V-gene circos plots, VDJdb was queried for specificities, and GLIPH identified CDR3 motifs. TCRdb holds this immuneACCESS table with in-frame rearrangements only. Some clones are missing; in checked studies, unresolved V genes explain under half, and the rest has no known cause. V and J calls plus clone size are reproduced from that table; the DNA served to infer D and trimming. Counted in this sample were around 34,000 clones; roughly 85% of them appeared once. In total, the top ten clones hold less than 1.5% of the sample.

The healthy control group was made up of around 37 blood donors, and the Finnish Red Cross blood service supplied their buffy coats. All TCR-sequenced material derived from peripheral blood: patient blood samples and healthy donor buffy coats. Peripheral blood mononuclear cells were isolated by Ficoll-Hypaque gradient centrifugation. Magnetic purification was used to isolate CD4+ cells from the buffy coats of the healthy controls. The Gentra Puregene Cell and Tissue kit was used to extract genomic DNA, and a Qubit 2.0 fluorometer was used to measure the amount of genomic DNA. This clonotype was obtained from a human donor in good health. The sequence links TRBV28 to TRBJ1-1; a tentative D match to TRBD1 spans 5 bases. Material for sequencing was CD4+ T cells from blood buffy coats. The DNA is as follows: TGTGCCAGCAGTGCCTCGGGGGGAACGAATAGAGGGCGTGAAGCTTTCTTT. The resulting protein is CASSASGGTNRGREAFF.